This T cell receptor beta chain stems from a study of technical replicates of blood from several donors. The junction had 13 bases not matched to a gene; V was cut back by 4 bases and J by 5 bases. Per germline, CDR1 SGHKS and CDR2 YYEKEE (reference sequence). CDR3 length: 16 residues. Using immunoSEQ multiplex PCR, the repertoire was profiled, and TCRdb retains in-frame clones only, with some absent. The sample shows approximately 88,000 clones, around 94% of them seen only once. This TCR derives from a human donor in good health. The chain joins TRBV5-5 to TRBJ2-5; 8 bases map to TRBD2. The sequenced sample consisted of T cells isolated from PBMCs. The CDR3 sequence: CASSGVFERELETQYF. Written as DNA, the CDR3 is TGTGCCAGCAGCGGGGTTTTCGAGCGGGAGTTGGAGACCCAGTACTTC.